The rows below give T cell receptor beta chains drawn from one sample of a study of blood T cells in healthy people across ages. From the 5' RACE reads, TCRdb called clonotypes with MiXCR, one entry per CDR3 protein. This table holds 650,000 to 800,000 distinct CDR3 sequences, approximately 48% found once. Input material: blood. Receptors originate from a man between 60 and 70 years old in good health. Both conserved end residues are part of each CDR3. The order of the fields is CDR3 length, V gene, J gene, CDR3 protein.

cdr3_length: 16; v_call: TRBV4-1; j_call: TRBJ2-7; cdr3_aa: CASSQADPWSSYEQYF
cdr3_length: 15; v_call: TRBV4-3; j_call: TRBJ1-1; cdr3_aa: CASSQDRRRGTEAFF
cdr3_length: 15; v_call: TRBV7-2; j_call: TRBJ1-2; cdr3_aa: CASSLEPTVGYGYTF
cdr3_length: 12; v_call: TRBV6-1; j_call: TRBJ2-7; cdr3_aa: CASSEDRMGQYF
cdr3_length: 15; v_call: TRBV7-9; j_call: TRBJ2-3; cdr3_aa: CASSLVPRQGNTQYF
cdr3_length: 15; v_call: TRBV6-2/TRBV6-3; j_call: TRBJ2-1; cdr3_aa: CASITNRGPNNEQFF
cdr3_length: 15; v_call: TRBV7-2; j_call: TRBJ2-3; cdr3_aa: CASSLRARLTDTQYF
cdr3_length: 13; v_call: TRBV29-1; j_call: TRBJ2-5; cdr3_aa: CSVRDRGRETQYF
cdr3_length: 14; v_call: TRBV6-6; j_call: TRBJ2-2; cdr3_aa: CASLKAGDSGELFF
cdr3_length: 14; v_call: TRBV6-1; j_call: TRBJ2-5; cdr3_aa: CASRTGTHQETQYF
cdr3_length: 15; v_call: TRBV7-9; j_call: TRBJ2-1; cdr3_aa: CASSPKTGDNNEQFF
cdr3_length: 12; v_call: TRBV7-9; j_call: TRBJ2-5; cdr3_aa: CASSTGRGAQYF
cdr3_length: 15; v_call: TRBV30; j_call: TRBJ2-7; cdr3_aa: CAWSKRGSSYNEQYF
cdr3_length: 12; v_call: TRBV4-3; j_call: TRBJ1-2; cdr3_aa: CASSLGAGGYTF
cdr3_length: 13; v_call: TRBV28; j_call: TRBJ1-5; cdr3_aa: CASQGGFNQPQHF
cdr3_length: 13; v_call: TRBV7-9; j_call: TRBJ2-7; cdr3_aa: CASSTTGSHEQYF
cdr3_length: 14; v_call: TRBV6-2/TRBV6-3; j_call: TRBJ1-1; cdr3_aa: CASISTTGQRSAFF
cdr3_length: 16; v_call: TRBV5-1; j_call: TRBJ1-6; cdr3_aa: CASSLDAFSYNSPLLF
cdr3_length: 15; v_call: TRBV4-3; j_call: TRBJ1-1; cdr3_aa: CASSQVVRDGTEAFF
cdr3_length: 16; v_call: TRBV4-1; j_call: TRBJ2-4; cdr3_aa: CASSQEGGRVQNIQYF
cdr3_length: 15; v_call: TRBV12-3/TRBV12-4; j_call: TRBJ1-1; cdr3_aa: CASLNRDRVYTEAFF
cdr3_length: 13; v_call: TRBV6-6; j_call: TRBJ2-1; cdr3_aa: CASSATAGAEQFF
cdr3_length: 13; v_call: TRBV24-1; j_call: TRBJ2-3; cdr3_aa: CATSDFRTDTQYF
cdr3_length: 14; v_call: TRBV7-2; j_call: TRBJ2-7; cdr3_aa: CASSLFAGAYEQYF
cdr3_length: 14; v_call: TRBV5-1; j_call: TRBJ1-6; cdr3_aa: CASSPTGVPSPLHF
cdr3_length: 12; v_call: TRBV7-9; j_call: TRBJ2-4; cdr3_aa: CASSLGGRIQYF
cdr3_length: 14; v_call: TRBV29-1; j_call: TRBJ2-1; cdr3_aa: CSGAGSPVGNEQFF
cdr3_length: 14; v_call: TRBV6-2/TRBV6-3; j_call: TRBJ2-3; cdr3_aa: CASSYGAGGTTQYF
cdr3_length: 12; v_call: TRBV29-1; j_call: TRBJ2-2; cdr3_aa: CSVAANTGELFF
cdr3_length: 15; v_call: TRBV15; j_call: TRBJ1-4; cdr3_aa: CATSRDQGRGEKLFF
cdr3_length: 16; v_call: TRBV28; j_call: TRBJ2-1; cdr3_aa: CASSLSGTGAYKEQFF
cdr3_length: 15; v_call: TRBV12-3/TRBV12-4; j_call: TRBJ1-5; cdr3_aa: CASSLQDYGNQPQHF
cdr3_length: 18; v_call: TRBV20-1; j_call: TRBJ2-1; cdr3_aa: CSASRERGGPSGSNEQFF
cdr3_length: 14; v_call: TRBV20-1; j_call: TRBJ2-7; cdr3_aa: CSARATGMSYEQYF
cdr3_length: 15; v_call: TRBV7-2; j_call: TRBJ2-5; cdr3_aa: CASSLRRGGRETQYF
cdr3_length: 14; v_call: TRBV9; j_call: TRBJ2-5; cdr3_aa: CASSDRTAQETQYF
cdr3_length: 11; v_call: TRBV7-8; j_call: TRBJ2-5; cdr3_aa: CASTPIETQYF
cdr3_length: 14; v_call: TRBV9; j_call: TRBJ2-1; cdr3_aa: CASSYGGTNNEQFF
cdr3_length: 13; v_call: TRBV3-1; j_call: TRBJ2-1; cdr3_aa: CASSRTGVDEQFF
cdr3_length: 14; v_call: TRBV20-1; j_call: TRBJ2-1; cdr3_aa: CSALRDESYNEQFF
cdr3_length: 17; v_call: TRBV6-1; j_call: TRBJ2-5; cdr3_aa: CASNILPGTGGRETQYF
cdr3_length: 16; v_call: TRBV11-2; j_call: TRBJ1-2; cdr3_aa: CASSRGGQGSFYGYTF
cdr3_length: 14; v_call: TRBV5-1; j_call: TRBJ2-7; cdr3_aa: CASSFPGGPDEQYF
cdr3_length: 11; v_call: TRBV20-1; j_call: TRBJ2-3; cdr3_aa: CSLTPYYTQYF
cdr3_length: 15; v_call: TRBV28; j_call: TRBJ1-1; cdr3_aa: CASSLFRTTNTEAFF
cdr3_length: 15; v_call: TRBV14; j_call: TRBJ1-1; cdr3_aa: CASSQVGMGQGRAFF
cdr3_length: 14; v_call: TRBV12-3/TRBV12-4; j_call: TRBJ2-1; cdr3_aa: CASSLRGQFNEQFF
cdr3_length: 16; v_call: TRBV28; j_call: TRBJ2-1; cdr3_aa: CASRPTTSGVRGEQFF
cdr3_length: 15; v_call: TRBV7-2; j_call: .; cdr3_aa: CASSTLAPAGYEQYF
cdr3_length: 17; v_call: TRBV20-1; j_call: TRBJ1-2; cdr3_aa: CSAREGTWGQGDYGYTF
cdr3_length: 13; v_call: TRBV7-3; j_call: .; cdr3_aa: CASSDLIFGTQYF
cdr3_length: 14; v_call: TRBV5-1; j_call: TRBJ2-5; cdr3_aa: CASSVSGVKETQYF